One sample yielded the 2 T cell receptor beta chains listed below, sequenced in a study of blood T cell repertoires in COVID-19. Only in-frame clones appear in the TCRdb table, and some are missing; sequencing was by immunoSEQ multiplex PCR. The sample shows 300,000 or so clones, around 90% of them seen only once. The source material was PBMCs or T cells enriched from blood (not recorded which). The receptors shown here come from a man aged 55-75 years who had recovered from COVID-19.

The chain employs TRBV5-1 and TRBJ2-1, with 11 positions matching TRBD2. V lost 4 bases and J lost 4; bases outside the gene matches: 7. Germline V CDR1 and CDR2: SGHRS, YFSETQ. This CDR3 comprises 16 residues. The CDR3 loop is CASSTGTSGDYNEQFF. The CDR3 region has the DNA TGCGCCAGCAGCACCGGGACTAGCGGAGATTACAATGAGCAGTTCTTC.

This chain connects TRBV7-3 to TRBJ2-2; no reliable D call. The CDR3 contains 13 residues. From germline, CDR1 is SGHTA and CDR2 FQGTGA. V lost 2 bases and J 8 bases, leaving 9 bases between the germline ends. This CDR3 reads CASSLSLEGELFF. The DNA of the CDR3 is TGTGCCAGCAGCTTATCGCTGGAGGGGGAGCTGTTTTTT. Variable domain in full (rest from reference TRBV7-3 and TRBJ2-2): GAGVSQTPSNKVTEKGKYVELRCDPISGHTALYWYRQSLGQGPEFLIYFQGTGAADDSGLPNDRFFAVRPEGSVSTLKIQRTERGDSAVYLCASSLSLEGELFFGEGSRLTVL.